These 28 T cell receptor beta chains were sequenced from one sample in a study of Graves' ophthalmopathy and Graves' hyperthyroidism. CDR3 regions of TCR beta were amplified from RNA transcripts. Investigators did first-round RT-PCR with HTBI primers, then second-round multiplex PCR. TCRdb re-called the multiplex PCR reads with MiXCR, one entry per CDR3 protein. This table holds hundreds of thousands of distinct CDR3 sequences, roughly 21% found once. The sample comprised peripheral blood. The origin of the receptors is a young woman with stable Graves' hyperthyroidism.

V is TRBV12-3 or TRBV12-4 and J is TRBJ1-1; weak D call: TRBD1 (5 bases). V lost 10 bases and J 1 base, leaving 13 bases between the germline ends. The CDR3 loop spans 13 amino acids. The CDR3 here is CATNAQGNTEAFF. Here the CDR3 DNA reads TGTGCCACCAACGCCCAGGGGAACACTGAAGCTTTCTTT.

The sample holds many counts of this clonotype. This chain connects TRBV6-1 to TRBJ1-2; a possible D gene is TRBD1 (5 bases). This CDR3 comprises 14 residues. Germline assignment: CDR1 MNHNS and CDR2 SASEGT. Deletions cut 6 bases from V and 4 bases from J, with 15 bases between. Here the CDR3 DNA reads TGTGCCAGCAGCCAAGCAGGGCGCGGCTATGGCTACACCTTC. Its translation: CASSQAGRGYGYTF.

This chain uses TRBV5-8 with TRBJ1-2; 7 nucleotides match TRBD1. This CDR3 comprises 16 residues. Germline CDR1 is SGHTS and CDR2 is YDEGEE. V lost 3 bases to trimming and J lost 4 bases; unmatched junction nucleotides: 12. CDR3 amino acids: CASSSPRDSYRYGYTF. CDR3 nucleotide sequence: TGTGCCAGCAGCTCGCCGCGGGACAGCTACCGCTATGGCTACACCTTC.

In its sample, this clonotype was seen many times. V usage is TRBV6-2 or TRBV6-3 and J usage is TRBJ2-2, with D possibly TRBD2 on 6 matching bases. Germline V CDR1 and CDR2: MNHEY, SVGEGT. The CDR3 has 14 amino acids. Between the trimmed V and J ends, which lost 2 bases and 5 bases, there was a span of 9 bases. The CDR3 bases are TGTGCCAGCAGTTACGAGAGCGGGACCGGGGAGCTGTTTTTT. This encodes CASSYESGTGELFF.

This clonotype occurred a few times. This rearrangement joins TRBV5-1 to TRBJ2-3, with D tentatively TRBD1 or TRBD2 (5 bases each). Trimming cost V 2 bases and J 1 base, with 11 bases left between them. The CDR3 contains 15 residues. Germline-derived CDR1 and CDR2 are SGHRS and YFSETQ. DNA of the CDR3: TGCGCCAGCAGCTTAGGTGGGGACCGCACAGATACGCAGTATTTT. This encodes CASSLGGDRTDTQYF.

At least ten counts were recorded for this clonotype. This chain connects TRBV7-9 to TRBJ1-2, with D unresolved. V lost 3 bases and J lost 7, with 6 bases in between. The CDR3 covers 11 residues. Germline loops: CDR1 SEHNR, CDR2 FQNEAQ (reference sequence). The CDR3, as DNA: TGTGCCAGCAGCTTGCTGGGTGGCTACACCTTC. It specifies CASSLLGGYTF. Full variable domain (rest looked up from reference TRBV7-9 and TRBJ1-2): DTGVSQNPRHKITKRGQNVTFRCDPISEHNRLYWYRQTLGQGPEFLTYFQNEAQLEKSRLLSDRFSAERPKGSFSTLEIQRTEQGDSAMYLCASSLLGGYTFGSGTRLTVV.

This clonotype was counted many times. The chain links TRBV20-1 to TRBJ2-7; a weak D match, TRBD2 (5 bases). The CDR3 consists of 13 residues. Germline CDR1 reads DFQATT; CDR2 reads SNEGSKA (reference sequence). The V gene lost 1 base and the J gene lost 1 base, with 8 bases spanning the gap. This chain's CDR3 is CSARVSGSYEQYF. CDR3 coding DNA: TGCAGTGCTAGAGTAAGCGGTTCCTACGAGCAGTACTTC.

The gene calls are TRBV12-3 or TRBV12-4 and TRBJ1-1; the match to TRBD1 covers 8 bases. This CDR3 comprises 12 residues. Trimming cost V 6 bases and J 10 bases; bases outside gene matches: 7. CDR3 sequence: CASSPRTGPAFF. The DNA for the CDR3 is TGTGCCAGCAGCCCTAGGACAGGGCCAGCTTTCTTT.

The chain carries TRBV12-3 or TRBV12-4 and TRBJ2-5; D gene uncertain. The V end lost 5 bases, the J end lost 7 bases, and 20 bases lay between the germline ends. This CDR3 is 15 amino acids long. The CDR3: CASSPTPVYWATQYF. The DNA of the CDR3 is TGTGCCAGCAGTCCTACCCCGGTCTACTGGGCGACCCAGTACTTC.

In this sample, this clonotype turned up a few times. This sequence joins TRBV5-1 and TRBJ2-5, with 12 bases that match TRBD2. V gave up 6 bases and J gave up 1 base; unmatched junction bases: 1. This CDR3 is 14 amino acids long. Looked up from germline, CDR1 is SGHRS and CDR2 is YFSETQ. The CDR3 reads CASMTSGGQETQYF. The CDR3 DNA sequence: TGCGCCAGCATGACTAGCGGGGGCCAAGAGACCCAGTACTTC.

This clonotype was recorded many times. This chain joins TRBV7-2 and TRBJ2-7; 9 positions match TRBD2. Germline V gene sequence: CDR1 SGHTA, CDR2 FQGNSA. This CDR3 region has 15 residues. After removal of 2 bases from V and 2 bases from J, the junction contained 4 bases not matched to a gene. The CDR3 DNA reads TGTGCCAGCAGCTTAATAGCGGGAGTCACCTACGAGCAGTACTTC. It encodes CASSLIAGVTYEQYF.

This clonotype has at least ten counts. This rearrangement joins TRBV12-3 or TRBV12-4 to TRBJ1-5; the match to TRBD1 covers 7 bases. This CDR3 contains 15 residues. After removal of 3 bases from V and 4 bases from J, the junction contained 6 bases not matched to a gene. Here the CDR3 DNA reads TGTGCCAGCAGTTTTACAGGGGCGTCGAATCAGCCCCAGCATTTT. Translation: CASSFTGASNQPQHF.

The chain combines TRBV6-5 with TRBJ1-2; no reliable D call. Trimming shortened V by 2 bases and J by 4 bases, and 17 bases separated the two germline ends. The CDR3 is made up of 16 amino acids. CDR1 is MNHEY, CDR2 SVGAGI, per germline. CDR3 nucleotides: TGTGCCAGCAGTTACGGACCCGCCTTGGTTGGCTATGGCTACACCTTC. Translating it yields CASSYGPALVGYGYTF.

In this sample, this clonotype turned up a few times. The chain uses TRBV6-1 and TRBJ2-2; D not certain. The V end was cut by 3 bases, the J end by 0 bases, with 8 bases between. CDR3 length: 15 amino acids. Looked up from germline, CDR1 is MNHNS and CDR2 is SASEGT. The CDR3 DNA is TGTGCCAGCAGTGATACCCCCGCGAACACCGGGGAGCTGTTTTTT. Translating gives CASSDTPANTGELFF.

This clonotype was observed many times. The chain has TRBV15 and TRBJ2-2; no clear D. The germline V gene encodes CDR1 LNHNV and CDR2 YYDKDF (reference sequence). This CDR3 spans 13 amino acids. The V end was cut by 0 bases, the J end by 5 bases, with 4 bases between. DNA for the CDR3: TGTGCCACCAGCAGAGAGAGAACCGGGGAGCTGTTTTTT. Amino acid sequence: CATSRERTGELFF.

This clonotype was found many times. The junction departs from the called germline gene at one end, perhaps through a read error. The chain recombines TRBV6-1 with TRBJ1-1; D unresolved. The CDR3 has 13 residues. Germline lookup yields CDR1 MNHNS and CDR2 SASEGT. The chain's CDR3 is CASSELLKTEAFF. The CDR3 nucleotides read TGTGCCAGCAGTGAACTCCTGAAAACTGAAGCTTTCTTT.

This clonotype was detected ten times or more. V gene TRBV28 combines with J gene TRBJ2-7; tentatively, D is TRBD1 or TRBD2 (5 bases each). Deletions cut 0 bases from V and 3 bases from J, with 6 bases between. This CDR3 is 13 amino acids long. Germline V CDR1 and CDR2: MDHEN, SYDVKM. DNA for the CDR3: TGTGCCAGCAGTTTATGGGGACGCTACGAGCAGTACTTC. Translation gives CASSLWGRYEQYF.

This clonotype was counted ten times or more. This chain links TRBV2 with TRBJ2-5; 13 bases match TRBD2. Per the germline V gene, CDR1 is SNHLY and CDR2 is FYNNEI. The CDR3 totals 15 residues. Trimming cost V 6 bases and J 7 bases; bases outside gene matches: 8. The CDR3 region has the DNA TGTGCCAGCAGCGCGGGACTAGCGGGATCAGGGACCCAGTACTTC. Its protein is CASSAGLAGSGTQYF.

V gene TRBV6-1 combines with J gene TRBJ1-2; 7 nucleotides line up with TRBD1. The CDR3 is 15 amino acids. Germline V gene lookup returns CDR1 MNHNS and CDR2 SASEGT. V shed 8 bases, J shed 4 bases, and the junction held 13 bases outside the gene matches. The CDR3 is CASLNYRGSSYGYTF. In nucleotides, the CDR3 is TGTGCCAGCCTGAACTACAGGGGAAGTAGCTATGGCTACACCTTC.

In its sample, this clonotype was seen a few times. The chain carries TRBV5-1 and TRBJ2-7, with D unclear. The germline V gene has CDR1 SGHRS and CDR2 YFSETQ. Trimming shortened V by 4 bases and J by 0 bases, and 14 bases separated the two germline ends. This CDR3 contains 15 residues. This chain's CDR3 is CASSGTGLRSYEQYF. The CDR3 DNA is TGCGCCAGCAGCGGAACCGGCTTACGCTCCTACGAGCAGTACTTC. Variable domain in full (rest from reference TRBV5-1 and TRBJ2-7): KAGVTQTPRYLIKTRGQQVTLSCSPISGHRSVSWYQQTPGQGLQFLFEYFSETQRNKGNFPGRFSGRQFSNSRSEMNVSTLELGDSALYLCASSGTGLRSYEQYFGPGTRLTVT.

This chain joins TRBV27 and TRBJ2-2; maybe TRBD1 (5 bases). Trimming took 3 bases from V and 1 from J, leaving 9 bases between them. CDR3 length: 15 amino acids. Per germline, CDR1 MNHEY and CDR2 SMNVEV (reference sequence). The CDR3 DNA is TGTGCCAGCAGTTTGAACGGACAGAACACCGGGGAGCTGTTTTTT. Translating it yields CASSLNGQNTGELFF.

This clonotype was detected many times. The chain recombines TRBV6-5 with TRBJ1-5; no clear D gene. V lost 2 bases, J lost 5 bases, and 10 bases lay in between. Germline lookup yields CDR1 MNHEY and CDR2 SVGAGI. This CDR3 spans 14 amino acids. The CDR3 sequence is CASSYRRSDQPQHF. CDR3 nucleotides: TGTGCCAGCAGTTACCGCCGGTCTGATCAGCCCCAGCATTTT.

This clonotype was recorded at least ten times. Just one base apart from a much larger clone, this may be a read error. This sequence joins TRBV12-5 and TRBJ2-7; TRBD1 agrees at 8 bases. V was pared by 9 bases and J by 2 bases, with 9 bases of the junction left unmatched. CDR1 is LGHNT, CDR2 FRNRAP, per germline. The CDR3 has 14 residues. The CDR3 region is CARTPGQVPYEQYF. As DNA, the CDR3 is TGTGCTAGAACACCGGGACAGGTCCCCTACGAGCAGTACTTC.

This sequence joins TRBV10-3 and TRBJ2-7; 14 positions agree with TRBD2. Germline lookup yields CDR1 ENHRY and CDR2 SYGVKD. This CDR3 spans 15 amino acids. The junction had 8 bases not matched to a gene; V was cut back by 8 bases and J by 5 bases. As DNA, the CDR3 is TGTGCCATCTCGGAGACGGGACTAGCGGGAGACGAGCAGTACTTC. Translation gives CAISETGLAGDEQYF.

This clonotype was detected ten times or more. The V and J genes are TRBV25-1 and TRBJ1-3; 7 nucleotides match TRBD1. The V and J ends lost 0 bases and 5 bases, in that order; junction bases with no gene match: 7. Looked up from germline, CDR1 is MGHDK and CDR2 is SYGVNS. The CDR3 consists of 16 residues. In DNA, the CDR3 is TGTGCCAGCAGTGAATATCTGGGACAGAACAGAAACACCATATATTTT. Translated: CASSEYLGQNRNTIYF.

Ten or more counts support this clonotype. This chain connects TRBV5-1 to TRBJ2-5; tentatively, D is TRBD2 (6 bases). CDR1 and CDR2 (germline): SGHRS, YFSETQ. V was cut by 4 bases and J by 2 bases, with 15 bases left in between. This CDR3 is built from 15 residues. The CDR3: CASSLGPGDQETQYF. CDR3 bases: TGCGCCAGCAGCCTGGGCCCGGGAGATCAAGAGACCCAGTACTTC.

This clonotype showed up many times. The DNA for the CDR3 is TGTGCCTGGAGTCGAGAGACCCAGTACTTC. Protein sequence: CAWSRETQYF. This chain joins TRBV30 and TRBJ2-5; unclear D gene. The germline CDR1 and CDR2 sequences are GTSNPN and SVGIG (reference sequence). V lost 2 bases to trimming and J lost 4 bases, with 2 bases between them. The CDR3 totals 10 residues. The full variable domain, rest sourced from reference TRBV30 and TRBJ2-5, is SQTIHQWPATLVQPVGSPLSLECTVEGTSNPNLYWYRQAAGRGLQLLFYSVGIGQISSEVPQNLSASRPQDRQFILSSKKLLLSDSGFYLCAWSRETQYFGPGTRLLVL.

This clonotype was seen many times. V gene TRBV6-2 or TRBV6-3 combines with J gene TRBJ1-1; tentatively, D is TRBD1 (5 bases). V lost 7 bases and J 0 bases, leaving 9 bases between the germline ends. The length of the CDR3 is 13 residues. Germline assignment: CDR1 MNHEY and CDR2 SVGEGT. CDR3 residues: CASNRGLNTEAFF. The CDR3 DNA is TGTGCCAGCAACCGGGGACTGAACACTGAAGCTTTCTTT.